A selection of T cell receptor beta chains follows, all from one sample in a study of human T cells and chemical hapten exposure. One entry per CDR3 protein, called by TCRdb with MiXCR from the RACE reads. Among roughly 30,000 distinct CDR3 sequences listed, about 7% were seen once. Sequencing was carried out using whole blood. These receptors all stem from a human donor in good health. Some clones in this sample may be carry-over from other donors' samples. Each CDR3 is given with its conserved first and last residue. The order of the fields is J gene, V gene, D gene, clone size, CDR3 DNA, CDR3 protein. D genes are given only for firm matches. The size entry is marked missing in some rows and otherwise reads once, few, many or a size class.

>TRBJ1-1|TRBV6-2/TRBV6-3|NA|many
TGTGCCAGCAGTTACGGGTCGGCGGACACTGAAGCTTTCTTT
CASSYGSADTEAFF
>TRBJ1-5|TRBV6-6|NA|many
TGTGCCAGCAGTTACTCGAGCCCGAATCAGCCCCAGCATTTT
CASSYSSPNQPQHF
>TRBJ2-6|TRBV12-3/TRBV12-4|NA|NA
TGTGCCAGCAGCCCAACAGGGTCTGGGGCCAACGTCCTGACTTTC
CASSPTGSGANVLTF
>TRBJ2-1|TRBV12-3/TRBV12-4|TRBD2|NA
TGTGCCAGCAGTTTAGACGGGGGGGCCCTCAGGGCCAATGAGCAGTTCTTC
CASSLDGGALRANEQFF
>TRBJ2-2|TRBV15|NA|few
TGTGCCACCAGCAGAGATAAGGGTTGCACCGGGGAGCTGTTTTTT
CATSRDKGCTGELFF
>TRBJ1-1|TRBV20-1|NA|NA
TGCAGTGCTAGAGATTACCGAACTATCTCGAACACTGAAGCTTTCTTT
CSARDYRTISNTEAFF
>TRBJ1-2|TRBV5-6|NA|many
TGTGCCAGCAGCTTGCGCAAGAACTATGGCTACACCTTC
CASSLRKNYGYTF
>TRBJ1-5|TRBV5-4|NA|NA
TGTGCCAGCAGCTTGGACGGCGATCAGCCCCAGCATTTT
CASSLDGDQPQHF
>TRBJ2-1|TRBV4-2|TRBD2|NA
TGTGCCAGCAGCCAAGAACTCCTGGCGGGAGGTCGGGTAAATGAGCAGTTCTTC
CASSQELLAGGRVNEQFF
>TRBJ2-3|TRBV7-2|NA|few
TGTGCCAGCAGCTTGACAGGTCACACAGATACGCAGTATTTT
CASSLTGHTDTQYF
>TRBJ1-5|TRBV2|NA|NA
TGTGCCAGCAGCGAAGGGGGAGGGAGCCAGCATTTT
CASSEGGGSQHF
>TRBJ2-5|TRBV6-5|NA|many
TGTGCCAGCAGTTACTCGGCACGCTCCCCCCAAGAGACCCAGTACTTC
CASSYSARSPQETQYF
>TRBJ2-7|TRBV29-1|TRBD1|NA
TGCAGCGTTGAAGTGGGACAGGGGGGGTACGAGCAGTACTTC
CSVEVGQGGYEQYF
>TRBJ1-1|TRBV18|NA|few
TGTGCCAGCTCACTAGAGAGGGAGCTTGAAGCTTTCTTT
CASSLERELEAFF
>TRBJ2-7|TRBV28|TRBD1|few
TGTGCCAGCAGTTTATCCCTTTCGTGGACAGGGGGTGGGGACGAGCAGTACTTC
CASSLSLSWTGGGDEQYF
>TRBJ1-1|TRBV10-3|NA|many
TGTGCCATCAGTGGTAGTCAGGGACTGAACACTGAAGCTTTCTTT
CAISGSQGLNTEAFF
>TRBJ2-2|TRBV20-1|TRBD1|NA
TGCAGTGCTAGTTCGGCAGGGGGCATAGGGTACAGGGGGACGGACGGGGAGCTGTTTTTT
CSASSAGGIGYRGTDGELFF
>TRBJ2-7|TRBV28|TRBD1|many
TGTGCCAGCACTACAGGGGGTGGTGGCGAGCAGTACTTC
CASTTGGGGEQYF
>TRBJ1-5|TRBV3-1|TRBD1|many
TGTGCCAGCAGCCCTAGCCGACAGGGGCCAGACCCCCAGCATTTT
CASSPSRQGPDPQHF
>TRBJ1-5|TRBV19|NA|many
TGTGCCAGTAGTTTAAGCAATCAGCCCCAGCATTTT
CASSLSNQPQHF
>TRBJ1-4|TRBV15|TRBD1|many
TGTGCCACCAGCAGAGGACCTCCCGGGACAGAAAATGAAAAACTGTTTTTT
CATSRGPPGTENEKLFF
>TRBJ2-7|TRBV6-5|TRBD1|few
TGTGCCAGCAGTGACACAAAGACAGGGGGGGTTTACGAGCAGTACTTC
CASSDTKTGGVYEQYF
>TRBJ2-7|TRBV20-1|NA|few
TGCAGTGCGGGCGAACAGGGTCCATCCGCCGAGCAGTACTTC
CSAGEQGPSAEQYF
>TRBJ1-1|TRBV12-3/TRBV12-4|TRBD1|few
TGTGCCAGCAGTTCCGGGACAGGGGGGCCTGAAGCTTTCTTT
CASSSGTGGPEAFF
>TRBJ2-5|TRBV7-9|NA|few
TGTGCCAGCAGCTTATCCAGGGTAGGGCAAGAGACCCAGTACTTC
CASSLSRVGQETQYF
>TRBJ2-1|TRBV28|TRBD2|many
TGTGCCAGCAGTCCCTTTTTAGCGGGAGGTTACAATGAGCAGTTCTTC
CASSPFLAGGYNEQFF
>TRBJ1-1|TRBV29-1|NA|NA
TGCAGCGTTGAAATAGGGCAGGGGAACACTGAAGCTTTCTTT
CSVEIGQGNTEAFF
>TRBJ2-5|TRBV7-8|TRBD1|NA
TGTGCCAGCAGCCCCGTTGGGACAGGGGGCTTTTTGTCCCAGTACTTC
CASSPVGTGGFLSQYF
>TRBJ1-5|TRBV7-9|NA|few
TGTGCCAGCAGCTTAGATGCGGGGGGGCAGCCCCAGCATTTT
CASSLDAGGQPQHF
>TRBJ2-1|TRBV29-1|TRBD2|many
TGCAGCGTTGTGGCTAGCGGGAATTGGAATGAGCAGTTCTTC
CSVVASGNWNEQFF
>TRBJ1-4|TRBV7-9|NA|many
TGTGCCAGCAGCTCCCGAACAGGGAACGAAAAACTGTTTTTT
CASSSRTGNEKLFF
>TRBJ2-7|TRBV28|TRBD1|many
TGTGCCAGCAGTCCAATACCCTGGACAGGCACCTACGAGCAGTACTTC
CASSPIPWTGTYEQYF
>TRBJ1-1|TRBV28|NA|many
TGTGCCAGCAGTCCACCGACGGGGGCTGAAGCTTTCTTT
CASSPPTGAEAFF
>TRBJ2-1|TRBV20-1|TRBD2|many
TGCAGTGCTAGGGGACTAGCGGGATGGGTGCAGTTCTTC
CSARGLAGWVQFF
>TRBJ2-7|TRBV12-3/TRBV12-4|NA|NA
TGTGCCAGCAGCCCCCGGCGGTCCCCCTATAGCCTACTAGGGGCTATCGAGCAGTACTTC
CASSPRRSPYSLLGAIEQYF
>TRBJ2-7|TRBV20-1|NA|NA
TGCAGTGCTTTTACCTCCTACGAGCAGTACTTC
CSAFTSYEQYF
>TRBJ1-2|TRBV19|NA|few
TGTGCCAGTACCATATCAACAGGTGAAACCTTCTATGGCTACACCTTC
CASTISTGETFYGYTF
>TRBJ1-1|TRBV5-4|NA|NA
TGTGCCAGCAGCTTGGACAGCTGGAACACTGAAGCTTTCTTT
CASSLDSWNTEAFF
>TRBJ2-3|TRBV7-2|NA|many
TGTGCCAGCAGCCACCCAGCCTCTACGCAGTATTTT
CASSHPASTQYF
>TRBJ2-5|TRBV7-6|TRBD2|many
TGTGCCAGCAGCCCCCGGGCTAGCGGGGGGGAAGAGACCCAGTACTTC
CASSPRASGGEETQYF
>TRBJ1-1|TRBV7-2|NA|few
TGTGCCAGCAGCTTAAGGACTAAAAACACTGAAGCTTTCTTT
CASSLRTKNTEAFF
>TRBJ1-5|TRBV6-6|NA|many
TGTGCCAGCAGACACGGGGGGGCAAATCAGCCCCAGCATTTT
CASRHGGANQPQHF
>TRBJ2-3|TRBV28|NA|many
TGTGCCAGCAGTTCTCCCTACACGTTACGCAGCACAGATACGCAGTATTTT
CASSSPYTLRSTDTQYF
>TRBJ1-4|TRBV12-3/TRBV12-4|NA|many
TGTGCCAGCAGCCTGGGAGGGGGAAGCGTGGGTGAAAAACTGTTTTTT
CASSLGGGSVGEKLFF
>TRBJ2-3|TRBV20-1|TRBD1|NA
TGCAGTGCTAGAGATCTGACAGGGGGTGGTGATACGCAGTATTTT
CSARDLTGGGDTQYF
>TRBJ1-2|TRBV30|NA|few
TGTGCCTGGAGTCTGGGCTCGTCCAACTATGGCTACACCTTC
CAWSLGSSNYGYTF
>TRBJ1-1|TRBV19|NA|many
TGTGCCAGCATACCCCGCGAGGCGGGGGAGACTGAAGCTTTCTTT
CASIPREAGETEAFF
>TRBJ2-3|TRBV5-1|TRBD2|many
TGCGCCAGCAGCCCCAAGACTAGCGGGGGCACAGATACGCAGTATTTT
CASSPKTSGGTDTQYF
>TRBJ2-1|TRBV13|NA|many
TGTGCCAGCACCCGAGTCCCCGGGGCGTACAATGAGCAGTTCTTC
CASTRVPGAYNEQFF
>TRBJ1-1|TRBV5-1|NA|many
TGCGCCAGCAGCTTGGAGGCAGGGATGTACACTGAAGCTTTCTTT
CASSLEAGMYTEAFF
>TRBJ1-5|TRBV28|NA|few
TGTGCCAGCATCTCGGGGCAGGTGCGAGGACAGCCCCAGCATTTT
CASISGQVRGQPQHF
>TRBJ2-3|TRBV20-1|TRBD2|many
TGCAGTGCGCCTAGCGGGAGGATCAATACGCAGTATTTT
CSAPSGRINTQYF
>TRBJ2-7|TRBV12-3/TRBV12-4|NA|NA
TGTGCCAGCAGTTCCGTTTTGTATGGGCAGTACTTC
CASSSVLYGQYF
>TRBJ2-7|TRBV28|NA|many
TGTGCCAGCAGTGTGGGACACTACGAGCAGTACTTC
CASSVGHYEQYF
>TRBJ1-2|TRBV12-3/TRBV12-4|NA|many
TGTGCCAGCAGTTTAGGAGTCCCCTCCTATGGCTACACCTTC
CASSLGVPSYGYTF
>TRBJ1-3|TRBV12-3/TRBV12-4|NA|many
TGTGCCAGCAGTTTCGAAGGACAGCGAGGAAACACCATATATTTT
CASSFEGQRGNTIYF
>TRBJ1-1|TRBV9|TRBD1|few
TGTGCCAGCAGCCTCCGGACAGGGGGCGGCACTGAAGCTTTCTTT
CASSLRTGGGTEAFF
>TRBJ2-7|TRBV7-2|NA|NA
TGTGCCAGCAGCTTAGGGGACTTGGCCTACGAGCAGTACTTC
CASSLGDLAYEQYF
>TRBJ2-3|TRBV20-1|TRBD2|few
TGCAGTGCTAGATGGACTAGCGGGAGTATAAGAACAGATACGCAGTATTTT
CSARWTSGSIRTDTQYF